This TCR beta chain comes out of a study of patients and donors after allogeneic stem cell transplantation. TCRdb used MiXCR to reprocess the RT-PCR reads, holding one entry per CDR3 protein. The profile covers 800,000 to 1,000,000 distinct CDR3 sequences, with approximately 18% appearing a single time and around 5.5% taken by the ten largest. The TCR was taken from a human donor who was either an allogeneic HSCT recipient or a stem cell or donor lymphocyte infusion donor (not recorded which). It is not recorded whose cells these are; they may come from a transplant donor. Sequencing was carried out using blood, either unsorted or a sorted T cell fraction (not recorded which).

CDR3 nucleotides: TGTGCCAGCAGTGCCCGACGAAACACTGAAGCTTTCTTT. Its protein is CASSARRNTEAFF. The genes are TRBV7-8 and TRBJ1-1, with no clear D. The CDR3 loop spans 13 amino acids. Trimming cost V 6 bases and J 2 bases, with 10 bases left between them. CDR1 and CDR2 (germline): SGHVS, FQNEAQ.